The entry below gives a single T cell receptor (beta chain) sequence along with its context. Its antigen remains unknown. Of the isolated RNA, all was reverse transcribed, and so the sequenced material was expressed TCRB transcripts. Sequenced by immunoSEQ multiplex PCR; TCRdb stores in-frame clones only, minus some. The data contain about 330,000 clones, approximately 10% of them singletons. The sample belongs to a study of beta chain features in type 1 diabetes. Study-level findings and limits: The naive, central memory and Treg TCRB repertoires looked more alike in patients than they did in healthy donors.

CDR3 length: 15 residues. V was pared by 0 bases and J by 6 bases, with 14 bases between. Per germline, CDR1 SGDLS and CDR2 YYNGEE. J is TRBJ2-3 and V is TRBV9; tentative D call: TRBD2 (6 bases). This receptor was obtained from a woman aged 30 to 39 in good health. Sequenced material: naive CD4+ T cells from blood. CDR3 nucleotides: TGTGCCAGCAGCGTAGTGGGAGGACCCTCGGATACGCAGTATTTT. Protein product: CASSVVGGPSDTQYF.